The 9 T cell receptor beta chains presented below share a single source sample, sequenced in a study of CD8+ T cells in alopecia areata. RNA, once extracted, was reverse transcribed into cDNA for use as the sequencing template. Sequenced by immunoSEQ multiplex PCR; TCRdb stores in-frame clones only, minus some. The table includes fewer than 250,000 clones, roughly 70% detected once. Specified treatment: oral pan-JAK inhibitor, 5-10 mg twice daily. This material consisted of CD4+ T cells sorted from blood, taken at approximately week 49, from a patient treated with tofacitinib. These receptors all stem from a human donor with alopecia areata.

This clone has a handful of counts. The gene calls are TRBV29-1 and TRBJ2-2; tentative D call: TRBD1 (5 bases). V lost 3 bases, J lost 3 bases, and 8 bases lay in between. This CDR3 comprises 13 residues. Germline lookup yields CDR1 SQVTM and CDR2 ANQGSEA. CDR3 DNA sequence: TGCAGCGTTGATATAGGGGACACCGGGGAGCTGTTTTTT. It yields the protein CSVDIGDTGELFF.

This chain connects TRBV5-1 to TRBJ2-3; D may be TRBD1 (6 bases). V was trimmed by 4 bases and J by 2 bases, leaving 14 bases between them. In germline, CDR1 is SGHRS, CDR2 YFSETQ. CDR3 length: 15 amino acids. The CDR3 bases are TGCGCCAGCAGCCCCCGGACAGCCTTCACAGATACGCAGTATTTT. Its protein product is CASSPRTAFTDTQYF.

The chain employs TRBV29-1 and TRBJ2-4; 9 bases are a match to TRBD1. The CDR3 has 15 residues. Germline CDR1 SQVTM, CDR2 ANQGSEA. The V segment lost 7 bases and the J segment 1 base; nucleotides outside the gene matches: 8. In nucleotides, the CDR3 is TGCAGCGCAACACAGGGGGCAGAGGCCAAAAACATTCAGTACTTC. This translates into CSATQGAEAKNIQYF.

The chain links TRBV27 to TRBJ1-6, with 7 bases lining up with TRBD1. Unmatched junction bases numbered 10, after V lost 5 bases and J lost 6 bases. Per the germline V gene, CDR1 is MNHEY and CDR2 is SMNVEV (reference sequence). The CDR3 runs to 16 residues. This CDR3 reads CASSPTGLSFNSPLHF. CDR3 coding DNA: TGTGCCAGCAGTCCGACAGGGTTGAGCTTTAATTCACCCCTCCACTTT.

DNA for the CDR3: TGTGCCAGCAGCCCCTTAGCGGGGGGCACAGATACGCAGTATTTT. Encoded protein: CASSPLAGGTDTQYF. The chain joins TRBV7-6 to TRBJ2-3, with 9 bases fitting TRBD2. Trimming at V came to 5 bases and at J to 1 base, leaving 4 bases not matched to a gene. The CDR3 is 15 amino acids. CDR1 and CDR2 (germline): SGHVS, FNYEAQ.

The V call is TRBV27, the J call TRBJ2-6; D uncertain. The CDR3 is 14 amino acids. V was cut by 5 bases and J by 0 bases, with 5 bases left in between. Germline V gives CDR1 MNHEY, CDR2 SMNVEV (reference sequence). This CDR3 reads CASSGSSGANVLTF. The DNA of the CDR3 is TGTGCCAGCAGTGGCAGCTCTGGGGCCAACGTCCTGACTTTC. The variable domain in full, with the rest retrieved from reference TRBV27 and TRBJ2-6, is EAQVTQNPRYLITVTGKKLTVTCSQNMNHEYMSWYRQDPGLGLRQIYYSMNVEVTDKGDVPEGYKVSRKEKRNFPLILESPSPNQTSLYFCASSGSSGANVLTFGAGSRLTVL.

The rearrangement uses TRBV10-2 and TRBJ1-6; possibly TRBD1 for D (6 bases). V lost 6 bases and J lost 10, with 19 bases in between. This CDR3 contains 15 residues. CDR1 is WSHSY, CDR2 SAAADI, per germline. The CDR3 loop is CASRTRDIMVSPLHF. Written as DNA, the CDR3 is TGCGCCAGCAGAACCCGGGACATTATGGTCTCACCCCTCCACTTT.

This clone was counted at least ten times. The genes are TRBV7-9 and TRBJ2-5; 9 bases line up with TRBD2. V was pared by 11 bases and J by 9 bases, with 13 bases of the junction left unmatched. From germline, CDR1 is SEHNR and CDR2 FQNEAQ (reference sequence). CDR3 length: 13 residues. CDR3 DNA sequence: TGTGCCGGAAGGACTAGCGAGCTCCCGGCCCAGTACTTC. This sequence encodes CAGRTSELPAQYF. Based on the CDR3 plus reference TRBV7-9 and TRBJ2-5, the full variable domain is DTGVSQNPRHKITKRGQNVTFRCDPISEHNRLYWYRQTLGQGPEFLTYFQNEAQLEKSRLLSDRFSAERPKGSFSTLEIQRTEQGDSAMYLCAGRTSELPAQYFGPGTRLLVL.

J is TRBJ2-7 and V is TRBV2, with 10 bases aligning to TRBD2. Per the germline V gene, CDR1 is SNHLY and CDR2 is FYNNEI. The V segment lost 2 bases and the J segment 4 bases; nucleotides outside the gene matches: 5. This CDR3 region has 15 residues. CDR3 in DNA: TGTGCCAGCAGTGAACGGACTAGCGGTTCTTACGAGCAGTACTTC. Translated: CASSERTSGSYEQYF.